This T cell receptor (beta chain) emerged from a study of shared clonotypes between healthy human individuals. Study findings and constraints: Naive subsets, compared against memory subsets, generally had larger estimated richness values.

Germline V gives CDR1 SGHRS, CDR2 YFSETQ. This CDR3 is 17 amino acids long. Trimming left V 4 bases short and J 1 base short, with 20 bases between. Authors' methods: Sequence data from immunoSEQ were junction-only and lacked quality scores; consequently, filtering differed. Assay used: immunoSEQ multiplex PCR; TCRdb lists only in-frame clones, some missing. D and trimming come from the DNA, and the V and J calls and clone size come from that table. The data show about 2.4 million clones, more than 85% seen once. Remarks on this clone: Its matching antigen is unknown.

Specimen: naive CD4+ T cells from PBMCs. The sample's subset: CD45RA+ positively selected. The chain joins TRBV5-1 to TRBJ1-2; TRBD1 might be the D (6 bases). The sequence came from a man younger than 35 in good health. Some clones in this sample may be carry-over from other donors' samples. CDR3 residues: CASSTVPDRRNNYGYTF. The CDR3 DNA is TGCGCCAGCAGCACAGTCCCCGACAGGAGGAATAACTATGGCTACACCTTC.